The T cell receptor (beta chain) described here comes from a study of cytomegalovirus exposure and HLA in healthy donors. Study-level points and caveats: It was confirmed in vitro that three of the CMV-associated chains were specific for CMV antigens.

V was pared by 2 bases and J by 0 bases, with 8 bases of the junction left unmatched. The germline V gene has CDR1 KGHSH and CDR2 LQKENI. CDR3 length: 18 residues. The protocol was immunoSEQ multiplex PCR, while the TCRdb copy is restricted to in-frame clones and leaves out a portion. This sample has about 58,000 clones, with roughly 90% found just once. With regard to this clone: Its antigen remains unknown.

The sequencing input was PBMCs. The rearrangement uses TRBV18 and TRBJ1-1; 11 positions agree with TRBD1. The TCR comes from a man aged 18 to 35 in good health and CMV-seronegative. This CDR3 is CASSPYPGQGGLNTEAFF. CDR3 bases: TGTGCCAGCTCACCATACCCGGGACAGGGGGGTTTGAACACTGAAGCTTTCTTT.